This T cell receptor beta chain came from a study of beta chain features in type 1 diabetes. Background on the study: There were about 110,000,000 sorted cells examined across all samples.

The CDR3 covers 15 residues. CDR1 KGHSH and CDR2 LQKENI come from the germline V gene. V was pared by 3 bases and J by 6 bases, with 7 bases of the junction left unmatched. Since all of the isolated RNA was reverse transcribed, expressed TCRB transcripts were what got sequenced. Deep immunoSEQ sequencing covered naive, central memory and regulatory T cell samples. Sequencing was performed with immunoSEQ multiplex PCR; in TCRdb, only in-frame clones are kept and a portion is missing. Of just over 150,000 clones listed, around 10% are singletons. The chain couples TRBV18 to TRBJ1-5; 8 positions agree with TRBD1. Sequencing was done on a sample of central memory CD4+ T cells from blood. The source of this sequence is a man younger than 35 in good health. CDR3 loop: CASSPYAGGGQPQHF. The DNA for the CDR3 is TGTGCCAGCTCACCGTACGCAGGGGGCGGTCAGCCCCAGCATTTT.